This T cell receptor (beta chain) appears in the sequencing data of a study of blood T cell repertoires in COVID-19. Study in general: COVID-19 samples from acute and convalescent phases originated in the United States, Italy and Spain. PBMCs, B-cell-depleted T cells, or T cells provided the cDNA or gDNA that made up the material.

This clone was recorded only once. In the original workflow: Nucleated cell number was recorded as an estimate derived from reference gene primer amplification. Clones were read by immunoSEQ multiplex PCR, and TCRdb kept only the in-frame ones, dropping some. D and trimming come from the DNA, and the V and J calls and clone size come from that table. The profile shows roughly 230,000 clones, 90% of them singletons. Per germline, CDR1 LGHNA and CDR2 YNFKEQ. This CDR3 contains 14 residues. Trimming stripped 3 bases from V and 1 base from J, with 9 bases between. The sequence derives from a woman aged 60-75 years with COVID-19, enrolled during active disease. Sequences were obtained from peripheral blood. V usage is TRBV4-2 and J usage is TRBJ1-1, with D possibly matching TRBD1 (6 bases). In DNA, the CDR3 is TGTGCCAGCAGCCATCCGGACAGGAACACTGAAGCTTTCTTT. This sequence encodes CASSHPDRNTEAFF.